These T cell receptor beta chains were read from a single sample in a study of vaccination effects on CD4 cells after COVID-19. TCRdb's copy holds only in-frame clones and misses some; the assay was immunoSEQ multiplex PCR. The sample lists tens of thousands of clones, 74% seen once, with around 2.4% in the top ten. Their specific antigens are unknown. The sample in question was CD4+ T cells from PBMCs cultured without peptide, obtained after COVID-19 vaccination. These receptors were collected from a human donor who received a COVID-19 vaccine. CDR3s include the opening cysteine and the closing phenylalanine or tryptophan. A D gene is named only where the DNA matches it firmly. Clone sizes are given selectively: once, few, many, or a class where the clone is expanded.

DNA: TGTGCCAGCTCACCACTGGAGGGGGCGGCTTTCTTT; CDR3: CASSPLEGAAFF; J: TRBJ1-1; V: TRBV18; D: TRBD1; size: -
DNA: TGTGCCAGCTCACCATCAAGGGAGACCCAGTACTTC; CDR3: CASSPSRETQYF; J: TRBJ2-5; V: TRBV18; D: -; size: -
DNA: TGTGCCAGCAGTTTATGGACAGGGGGCACAGATACGCAGTATTTT; CDR3: CASSLWTGGTDTQYF; J: TRBJ2-3; V: TRBV28; D: TRBD1; size: -
DNA: TGTGCCAGCAGCTTGAACAGCCAAGGTGGCTACACCTTC; CDR3: CASSLNSQGGYTF; J: TRBJ1-2; V: TRBV5-4; D: -; size: -
DNA: TGTGCCAGCAGCCACGTGGATTCTGTGACCCAGTACTTC; CDR3: CASSHVDSVTQYF; J: TRBJ2-5; V: TRBV3-1/TRBV3-2; D: -; size: -
DNA: TGTGCCTGGAGTGCACAGGGGAATCAGCCCCAGCATTTT; CDR3: CAWSAQGNQPQHF; J: TRBJ1-5; V: TRBV30; D: TRBD1; size: few
DNA: TGCGCCAGCAGCTCTCAGGGGCCCTCCTCTGGAAACACCATATATTTT; CDR3: CASSSQGPSSGNTIYF; J: TRBJ1-3; V: TRBV5-1; D: -; size: -
DNA: TGCGCCAGCAGCTTGGATTCCGCTCAAAACGAAAAACTGTTTTTT; CDR3: CASSLDSAQNEKLFF; J: TRBJ1-4; V: TRBV5-1; D: -; size: -
DNA: TGTGCCAGCAGCCAAGCCCGGGGGGCCGGCACCGGGGAGCTGTTTTTT; CDR3: CASSQARGAGTGELFF; J: TRBJ2-2; V: TRBV4-2; D: -; size: few
DNA: TGTGCCAGCAGTAGGGACCGGCAAGAGACCCAGTACTTC; CDR3: CASSRDRQETQYF; J: TRBJ2-5; V: TRBV14; D: -; size: -
DNA: TGTGCCATCGGCGGGACCACGAACACCGGGGAGCTGTTTTTT; CDR3: CAIGGTTNTGELFF; J: TRBJ2-2; V: TRBV10-3; D: -; size: -
DNA: TGTGCCATCAGTGAGTCGCTAATGCTAGCGGGGGGCCAAGAGACCCAGTACTTC; CDR3: CAISESLMLAGGQETQYF; J: TRBJ2-5; V: TRBV10-3; D: TRBD2; size: -
DNA: TGTGCCAGTAGCGTCCGGGACTCATGGGGGAATTCACCCCTCCACTTT; CDR3: CASSVRDSWGNSPLHF; J: TRBJ1-6; V: TRBV19; D: -; size: few
DNA: TGTGCCACCAGTGATTTCTCCAGTCGACATGGCTACACCTTC; CDR3: CATSDFSSRHGYTF; J: TRBJ1-2; V: TRBV24-1; D: -; size: -
DNA: TGTGCCAGCAGCTTAAGGCGGGGGGACAATCAGCCCCAGCATTTT; CDR3: CASSLRRGDNQPQHF; J: TRBJ1-5; V: TRBV7-2; D: -; size: -
DNA: TGTGCCAGCAGCCCGGTGGGGGGGAACTATGGCTACACCTTC; CDR3: CASSPVGGNYGYTF; J: TRBJ1-2; V: TRBV5-6; D: -; size: -
DNA: TGTGCCAGCAGGCGGGCCGATGGACGGTTGAACACTGAAGCTTTCTTT; CDR3: CASRRADGRLNTEAFF; J: TRBJ1-1; V: TRBV28; D: -; size: -
DNA: TGCAGCGTTGAAGGGGCCAGGGGCACTAGCACAGATACGCAGTATTTT; CDR3: CSVEGARGTSTDTQYF; J: TRBJ2-3; V: TRBV29-1; D: -; size: -
DNA: TGTGCCAGCTCACCACAGGGGGCAAGTGAAAAACTGTTTTTT; CDR3: CASSPQGASEKLFF; J: TRBJ1-4; V: TRBV18; D: TRBD1; size: few
DNA: TGTGCCAGCAGTTCCCCGGGACAGTTTGATAGCTCCTATAATTCACCCCTCCACTTT; CDR3: CASSSPGQFDSSYNSPLHF; J: TRBJ1-6; V: TRBV28; D: TRBD1; size: -
DNA: TGCAGCGTCGCCAGGGGGACAGGAAACACCATATATTTT; CDR3: CSVARGTGNTIYF; J: TRBJ1-3; V: TRBV29-1; D: TRBD1; size: -
DNA: TGTGCCAGCAGTTCCCCCCCCGGGACCGTGAACACTGAAGCTTTCTTT; CDR3: CASSSPPGTVNTEAFF; J: TRBJ1-1; V: TRBV28; D: -; size: few
DNA: TGTGCCAGCAGCTTAGTGGTAGGGTGGGGGAATGAGCAGTTCTTC; CDR3: CASSLVVGWGNEQFF; J: TRBJ2-1; V: TRBV11-2; D: -; size: -
DNA: TGTGCCAGCAGCGGCAGGGTAGAGTTCGGGGCTCAGTACTTC; CDR3: CASSGRVEFGAQYF; J: TRBJ2-4; V: TRBV2; D: -; size: -
DNA: TGTGCCAGTAGACAAGCGGGGGTAGAGACCCAGTACTTC; CDR3: CASRQAGVETQYF; J: TRBJ2-5; V: TRBV19; D: TRBD2; size: -
DNA: TGTGCCAGCAGCCCCGGGACAGGGAACACTGAAGCTTTCTTT; CDR3: CASSPGTGNTEAFF; J: TRBJ1-1; V: TRBV6-5; D: TRBD1; size: few
DNA: TGTGCCAGCAGCTTACAAGGGGGCCTAAGGGAGACCCAGTACTTC; CDR3: CASSLQGGLRETQYF; J: TRBJ2-5; V: TRBV5-4; D: TRBD1; size: -
DNA: TGTGCCAGCTCACCCTCGACAAAAATACAGGGAGGCGAGACCCAGTACTTC; CDR3: CASSPSTKIQGGETQYF; J: TRBJ2-5; V: TRBV18; D: -; size: -
DNA: TGTGCCAGCATGCAGGCAGCACCCCTCCACTTT; CDR3: CASMQAAPLHF; J: TRBJ1-6; V: TRBV2; D: -; size: once
DNA: TGTGCCAGCTCACCACCGTTGGGGCCTATGAACACTGAAGCTTTCTTT; CDR3: CASSPPLGPMNTEAFF; J: TRBJ1-1; V: TRBV18; D: -; size: -
DNA: TGCGCCAGCAGACCAGGGGAGTGGAATCAGCCCCAGCATTTT; CDR3: CASRPGEWNQPQHF; J: TRBJ1-5; V: TRBV10-2; D: -; size: -
DNA: TGTGCCAGCTCACCACCGGTCGCAACTAATGAAAAACTGTTTTTT; CDR3: CASSPPVATNEKLFF; J: TRBJ1-4; V: TRBV18; D: -; size: -
DNA: TGCGCCAGCAGTGAGAGCGGGTCTCGGGATCAGCCCCAGCATTTT; CDR3: CASSESGSRDQPQHF; J: TRBJ1-5; V: TRBV10-2; D: -; size: -
DNA: TGTGCCACCCAGGGGGCGCAGGCCGGTCAGCCCCAGCATTTT; CDR3: CATQGAQAGQPQHF; J: TRBJ1-5; V: TRBV24-1; D: TRBD1; size: -
DNA: TGTGCCAGTAGTGTACTCCGGGCCTCGAGGGGCACCGGGGAGCTGTTTTTT; CDR3: CASSVLRASRGTGELFF; J: TRBJ2-2; V: TRBV19; D: -; size: once
DNA: TGTGCCAGCAGCGTTCAGTCAGATACGCAGTATTTT; CDR3: CASSVQSDTQYF; J: TRBJ2-3; V: TRBV9; D: -; size: -
DNA: TGTGCCAGCAGTACTGGGGGGACTGAAGCTTTCTTT; CDR3: CASSTGGTEAFF; J: TRBJ1-1; V: TRBV6-5; D: -; size: -
DNA: TGTGCCTGGAGCCCCCGGACAGGTCATGGCTACACCTTC; CDR3: CAWSPRTGHGYTF; J: TRBJ1-2; V: TRBV30; D: TRBD1; size: -
DNA: TGTGCCAGTAGCCACGTGGACAGGGCTCGAAATGAGCAGTTCTTC; CDR3: CASSHVDRARNEQFF; J: TRBJ2-1; V: TRBV19; D: TRBD1; size: few
DNA: TGTGCCAGCAGTTACTCGAGCTCAAGTCAGCCCCAGCATTTT; CDR3: CASSYSSSSQPQHF; J: TRBJ1-5; V: TRBV6-5; D: -; size: -
DNA: TGTGCCATCAGGGGGGGGTTGAACACCGGGGAGCTGTTTTTT; CDR3: CAIRGGLNTGELFF; J: TRBJ2-2; V: TRBV10-3; D: TRBD2; size: -
DNA: TGTGCCTGGATCCCTAGCGGGGGACTATACAATGAGCAGTTCTTC; CDR3: CAWIPSGGLYNEQFF; J: TRBJ2-1; V: TRBV30; D: TRBD2; size: -
DNA: TGTGCCAGCAGCCCCGGACAGGGGAGCTCTGGGGCCAACGTCCTGACTTTC; CDR3: CASSPGQGSSGANVLTF; J: TRBJ2-6; V: TRBV7-3; D: TRBD1; size: -
DNA: TGTGCCAGCAGTGATCGGGGCGGCAACACTGAAGCTTTCTTT; CDR3: CASSDRGGNTEAFF; J: TRBJ1-1; V: TRBV2; D: -; size: -
DNA: TGTGCCAGCAGCGCTCGGGGGGCCGATGAGCAGTTCTTC; CDR3: CASSARGADEQFF; J: TRBJ2-1; V: TRBV9; D: -; size: -
DNA: TGTGCCAGCAGCCCACGACGGACAGACTCTGGAAACACCATATATTTT; CDR3: CASSPRRTDSGNTIYF; J: TRBJ1-3; V: TRBV7-9; D: -; size: few
DNA: TGCGCCAGCCGACGGGACTCCGCTTTGAATCAGCCCCAGCATTTT; CDR3: CASRRDSALNQPQHF; J: TRBJ1-5; V: TRBV5-1; D: -; size: -
DNA: TGTGCCAGCAGCAGGGGGCGAGGCTATGGCTACACCTTC; CDR3: CASSRGRGYGYTF; J: TRBJ1-2; V: TRBV6-5; D: TRBD1; size: -
DNA: TGTGCCAGCAGCTTCAGGGAGGACGGGCGCTACACCTTC; CDR3: CASSFREDGRYTF; J: TRBJ1-2; V: TRBV27; D: -; size: once
DNA: TGTGCCAGCGAATCGGAGGGAAACGGGGAGCTGTTTTTT; CDR3: CASESEGNGELFF; J: TRBJ2-2; V: TRBV7-9; D: -; size: -